This T cell receptor beta chain was recovered during a study of cytomegalovirus exposure and HLA in healthy donors. Findings and caveats of the study: Earlier results showed most TCR beta V segments being productive about 90% or about 30% of the time. Later on, a genetic analysis was performed. It linked a missense variant in DCLRE1C with V- and J-gene trimming of TCR beta.

CDR3 length: 18 amino acids. V lost 5 bases and J 0 bases, leaving 19 bases between the germline ends. Per germline, CDR1 MNHEY and CDR2 SMNVEV (reference sequence). The PCR was carried out with 60 Vbeta primers and 13 Jbeta primers. TCRdb keeps only in-frame clones here, not all; method: immunoSEQ multiplex PCR. Altogether more than 150,000 clones are present, about three quarters being singletons, with the ten largest covering less than 1.5%. Concerning this clone: Its cognate antigen is unknown.

Donors consisted of healthy bone marrow donors. The chain recombines TRBV27 with TRBJ1-4; D unclear. The sample taken for sequencing was PBMCs. The receptor's source is a young man in good health and CMV-seronegative. The CDR3 DNA reads as TGTGCCAGCAGTCGGGGTCTTTCTTCCTATTCAACTAATGAAAAACTGTTTTTT. As protein: CASSRGLSSYSTNEKLFF. Together with reference TRBV27 and TRBJ1-4, the CDR3 gives the full variable domain: EAQVTQNPRYLITVTGKKLTVTCSQNMNHEYMSWYRQDPGLGLRQIYYSMNVEVTDKGDVPEGYKVSRKEKRNFPLILESPSPNQTSLYFCASSRGLSSYSTNEKLFFGSGTQLSVL.